One sample yielded the 27 T cell receptor beta chains listed below, sequenced in a study of OX40 agonist ivuxolimab in advanced cancers. Assay: immunoSEQ multiplex PCR; the TCRdb copy retains only in-frame clones and omits some. The sample gives around 52,000 clones, 75% to 85% of which show up once; over 3% is in the top ten. This specimen consisted of CD4+ or CD8+ T cells sorted from blood, obtained in a trial of the OX40 agonist ivuxolimab. The receptors here all came from an adult with an advanced solid tumor such as melanoma, head and neck, liver or kidney cancer.

This clone was recorded once. The V and J genes are TRBV27 and TRBJ2-7; the D gene could be TRBD1 or TRBD2 (5 bases each). Germline loops: CDR1 MNHEY, CDR2 SMNVEV (reference sequence). There are 11 residues in the CDR3. The CDR3 nucleotides read TGTACCTTGGGGGATTCCTACGAGCAGTACTTC. It translates to CTLGDSYEQYF.

The V call is TRBV15, the J call TRBJ1-3; D remains ambiguous. Germline values: CDR1 LNHNV, CDR2 YYDKDF (reference sequence). This CDR3 has 14 residues. The V and J ends lost 1 base and 2 bases respectively, with 6 bases between them. CDR3 DNA: TGTGCCACCAGCAGAGCGGTGACTGGAAACACCATATATTTT. It is translated as CATSRAVTGNTIYF.

The chain carries TRBV11-2 and TRBJ1-2; TRBD1 aligns across 7 bases. Germline CDR1 reads SGHAT; CDR2 reads FQNNGV. The CDR3 contains 14 residues. V trimming: 6 bases; J trimming: 4 bases; junction bases outside the gene matches: 8. The CDR3 protein is CASRYGQDLYGYTF. In nucleotides, the CDR3 is TGTGCCAGCAGATATGGACAGGACCTCTATGGCTACACCTTC. Full variable domain (remainder filled in from reference TRBV11-2 and TRBJ1-2): EAGVAQSPRYKIIEKRQSVAFWCNPISGHATLYWYQQILGQGPKLLIQFQNNGVVDDSQLPKDRFSAERLKGVDSTLKIQPAKLEDSAVYLCASRYGQDLYGYTFGSGTRLTVV.

The V and J genes are TRBV29-1 and TRBJ2-7; a weak D match, TRBD1 (8 bases). V was trimmed by 7 bases and J by 3 bases, leaving 16 bases between them. The CDR3 runs 13 residues. CDR1 is SQVTM, CDR2 ANQGSEA, per germline. The DNA for the CDR3 is TGCAGCGCAGGGGGCGGGAGAGGCTACGAGCAGTACTTC. This codes for CSAGGGRGYEQYF.

J is TRBJ2-3 and V is TRBV4-2, with no clear D. Germline loops: CDR1 LGHNA, CDR2 YNFKEQ. The CDR3 length is 15 residues. V lost 0 bases to trimming and J lost 2 bases, with 9 bases between them. The CDR3 bases are TGTGCCAGCAGCCAAGAGGGAAAGGACACAGATACGCAGTATTTT. As protein: CASSQEGKDTDTQYF.

This chain uses TRBV5-6 with TRBJ1-2; TRBD1 is a possible D gene (5 bases). Germline-derived CDR1 and CDR2 are SGHDT and YYEEEE. V was pared by 2 bases and J by 5 bases, with 13 bases between. This CDR3 contains 14 residues. CDR3 loop: CASSLGREVYGYTF. The CDR3 DNA sequence: TGTGCCAGCAGCTTAGGCAGGGAGGTGTATGGCTACACCTTC.

V gene TRBV5-4 combines with J gene TRBJ2-3; TRBD2 matches at 15 bases. Germline lookup yields CDR1 SGHNT and CDR2 YYREEE (reference sequence). CDR3 length equals 17 residues. V lost 4 bases to trimming and J lost 3 bases; unmatched junction nucleotides: 6. For the CDR3, the DNA is TGTGCCAGCAGCCCGGGACTAGCGGGAGGTGGTACAGATACGCAGTATTTT. Translation gives CASSPGLAGGGTDTQYF.

The V and J genes are TRBV7-2 and TRBJ2-5; TRBD1 matches 9 bases. V trimming: 1 base; J trimming: 6 bases; junction bases outside the gene matches: 3. There are 14 residues in the CDR3. Germline values: CDR1 SGHTA, CDR2 FQGNSA. The CDR3 coding sequence is TGTGCCAGCAGCTTAGGACAGGGGGGCAAGACCCAGTACTTC. Its translation: CASSLGQGGKTQYF.

The chain couples TRBV27 to TRBJ1-5; D remains unclear. Germline V CDR1 and CDR2: MNHEY, SMNVEV (reference sequence). This CDR3 region has 13 residues. Trimming cost V 3 bases and J 7 bases, with 10 bases left between them. The CDR3 loop reads CASSLGIGQPQHF. In DNA, the CDR3 is TGTGCCAGCAGTTTGGGTATTGGGCAGCCCCAGCATTTT.

The gene calls are TRBV5-4 and TRBJ2-5; D not resolved. V was trimmed by 7 bases and J by 5 bases, leaving 18 bases between them. This CDR3 has 14 residues. Germline V gene sequence: CDR1 SGHNT, CDR2 YYREEE (reference sequence). In nucleotides, the CDR3 is TGTGCCAGCTCCCCCGGCTCTATGGGGGAGACCCAGTACTTC. Its translation is CASSPGSMGETQYF. The full variable domain, its missing parts supplied by reference TRBV5-4 and TRBJ2-5, is ETGVTQSPTHLIKTRGQQVTLRCSSQSGHNTVSWYQQALGQGPQFIFQYYREEENGRGNFPPRFSGLQFPNYSSELNVNALELDDSALYLCASSPGSMGETQYFGPGTRLLVL.

The V gene is TRBV2, the J gene TRBJ2-7; D is unclear. The CDR3 consists of 10 residues. Germline V lookup: CDR1 SNHLY, CDR2 FYNNEI. With 6 bases removed from V and 6 bases from J, the gap between germline ends came to 6 bases. CDR3 region: CASRSLEQYF. The CDR3 DNA reads as TGTGCCAGCAGAAGCCTCGAGCAGTACTTC.

The chain links TRBV2 to TRBJ2-7; TRBD1 aligns across 10 bases. This CDR3 region has 14 residues. Germline V gives CDR1 SNHLY, CDR2 FYNNEI. Trimming cost V 6 bases and J 0 bases; bases outside gene matches: 2. In nucleotides, the CDR3 is TGTGCCAGCAGCGGACAGGGGGTCTCCTACGAGCAGTACTTC. Amino acid sequence: CASSGQGVSYEQYF. The full variable domain, with the rest looked up from reference TRBV2 and TRBJ2-7, is EPEVTQTPSHQVTQMGQEVILRCVPISNHLYFYWYRQILGQKVEFLVSFYNNEISEKSEIFDDQFSVERPDGSNFTLKIRSTKLEDSAMYFCASSGQGVSYEQYFGPGTRLTVT.

The V and J genes are TRBV25-1 and TRBJ1-3; D is unclear. Germline CDR1 reads MGHDK; CDR2 reads SYGVNS. The length of the CDR3 is 16 residues. The V end lost 0 bases, the J end lost 2 bases, and 11 bases lay between the germline ends. The CDR3: CASSEYADGTGNTIYF. CDR3 nucleotides: TGTGCCAGCAGTGAATATGCGGACGGTACTGGAAACACCATATATTTT.

The J gene is TRBJ1-4, the V gene TRBV27; possible D gene TRBD1, 6 bases. Germline values: CDR1 MNHEY, CDR2 SMNVEV (reference sequence). The CDR3 loop spans 14 amino acids. With 6 bases removed from V and 6 bases from J, the gap between germline ends came to 14 bases. The CDR3 sequence is CASSASGAYEKLFF. The CDR3, as DNA: TGTGCCAGCAGCGCCTCGGGGGCCTATGAAAAACTGTTTTTT.

This clone was recorded a few times. DNA of the CDR3: TGTGCCAGCAGTGAATATGAGAGCGGCCGATTCGATGAGCAGTTCTTC. It encodes CASSEYESGRFDEQFF. The chain employs TRBV25-1 and TRBJ2-1; TRBD2 is a possible D gene (5 bases). Germline CDR1 reads MGHDK; CDR2 reads SYGVNS. V was clipped by 0 bases and J by 8 bases, with 17 bases between them. This CDR3 is built from 16 residues.

V gene TRBV7-2 combines with J gene TRBJ2-7, with 9 bases fitting TRBD1. The CDR3 loop spans 15 amino acids. The germline V gene encodes CDR1 SGHTA and CDR2 FQGNSA. V shed 5 bases, J shed 6 bases, and the junction held 11 bases outside the gene matches. In nucleotides, the CDR3 is TGTGCCAGCAGCGAAGATGGGACAGGGCCTCGCGAGCAGTACTTC. Translation: CASSEDGTGPREQYF.

This rearrangement joins TRBV10-1 to TRBJ2-2; weak D call: TRBD1 (6 bases). Deletions cut 5 bases from V and 1 base from J, with 14 bases between. The CDR3 totals 16 residues. Germline CDR1 reads WNHNN; CDR2 reads SYGVQD (reference sequence). DNA for the CDR3: TGCGCCAGCAGTCCCGGGACACCTTTGAACACCGGGGAGCTGTTTTTT. Translating gives CASSPGTPLNTGELFF.

This chain uses TRBV6-5 with TRBJ2-7, with 7 bases aligning to TRBD1. Trimming at V came to 5 bases and at J to 6 bases, leaving 13 bases not matched to a gene. The germline V gene encodes CDR1 MNHEY and CDR2 SVGAGI. The CDR3 covers 15 residues. This chain's CDR3 is CASSPRDSGAREQYF. The CDR3 DNA follows: TGTGCCAGCAGTCCGAGGGACAGCGGCGCTCGCGAGCAGTACTTC.

This clone was counted a few times. The chain uses TRBV7-9 and TRBJ1-1; no clear D gene. Germline assignment: CDR1 SEHNR and CDR2 FQNEAQ (reference sequence). CDR3 size: 12 residues. V was shortened by 5 bases and J by 11 bases, with 15 bases between the two germline ends. The CDR3 DNA sequence: TGTGCCAGCAGCGATCCCAACCTGAGGGCTTTCTTT. Amino acids: CASSDPNLRAFF.

This chain joins TRBV6-4 and TRBJ2-1; 7 nucleotides agree with TRBD1. CDR1 and CDR2 from the germline V gene are MRHNA and SNTAGT. V shed 2 bases, J shed 3 bases, and the junction held 1 base outside the gene matches. This CDR3 is built from 14 residues. The CDR3 DNA follows: TGTGCCAGCAGTGACAGGGGGCACTACAATGAGCAGTTCTTC. Protein product: CASSDRGHYNEQFF.

This clone was seen repeatedly, ten times or more. The chain recombines TRBV6-6 with TRBJ1-5; D is possibly TRBD1 (6 bases). The V gene lost 5 bases and the J gene lost 4 bases, with 15 bases spanning the gap. Germline V CDR1 and CDR2: MNHNY, SVGAGI (reference sequence). The CDR3 runs 15 residues. Here the CDR3 reads CASSLQGRGNQPQHF. For the CDR3, the DNA is TGTGCCAGCAGTCTTCAGGGTAGGGGGAATCAGCCCCAGCATTTT.

The rearrangement uses TRBV28 and TRBJ2-7; D might be TRBD2 (6 bases). The CDR3 runs 12 residues. CDR1 and CDR2 (germline): MDHEN, SYDVKM. Trimming left V 10 bases short and J 3 bases short, with 13 bases between. CDR3 amino acids: CATASAHYEQYF. CDR3 DNA: TGTGCCACGGCTAGCGCACACTACGAGCAGTACTTC.

The chain joins TRBV29-1 to TRBJ2-1; tentatively, D is TRBD2 (5 bases). The CDR3 sequence is 12 residues long. Looked up from germline, CDR1 is SQVTM and CDR2 is ANQGSEA. V gave up 7 bases and J gave up 6 bases, with 13 bases separating them. The chain's CDR3 is CSARPRGNEQFF. The DNA of the CDR3 is TGCAGCGCCCGCCCTCGGGGCAATGAGCAGTTCTTC.

This clone was counted a few times. The chain is built from TRBV6-1 and TRBJ1-2, with D possibly being TRBD1 (5 bases). The CDR3 has 15 amino acids. The V and J ends lost 3 bases and 0 bases respectively, with 11 bases between them. The germline gives CDR1 MNHNS, CDR2 SASEGT. CDR3: CASSEAGPANYGYTF. The CDR3 DNA follows: TGTGCCAGCAGTGAGGCGGGACCAGCTAACTATGGCTACACCTTC.

The CDR3 DNA sequence: TGTGCCAGCTCACCGGACAGGGTTTGGCCCCAGCATTTT. Translating gives CASSPDRVWPQHF. The chain recombines TRBV18 with TRBJ1-5; 8 bases are shared with TRBD1. Losses at the gene ends were 3 bases for V and 9 bases for J; bases not matched to a gene: 4. The CDR3 is 13 residues long. Germline loops: CDR1 KGHSH, CDR2 LQKENI.

Of note for this clone: With only one base between it and a far larger clone, this is likely a read error. CDR3 nucleotides: TGTGCCAGCAGCTTATTCGGGACAGCCGGAAACGGGCAGTACTTC. Its translation: CASSLFGTAGNGQYF. V and J are TRBV7-3 and TRBJ2-7, with TRBD1 identical over 7 bases. The germline gives CDR1 SGHTA, CDR2 FQGTGA. Trimming removed 2 bases from V and 9 bases from J; junction bases left unmatched: 13. The CDR3 has 15 residues.

The rearrangement joins TRBV28 to TRBJ1-5; perhaps TRBD1 as D (6 bases). The CDR3 totals 14 residues. The germline gives CDR1 MDHEN, CDR2 SYDVKM. Trimming removed 5 bases from V and 4 bases from J, with 12 bases in between. CDR3 loop: CASSGGGQNQPQHF. The DNA of the CDR3 is TGTGCCAGCAGTGGGGGGGGGCAGAATCAGCCCCAGCATTTT.